A single sample is the source of the 26 T cell receptor beta chains below, sequenced in a study of T-cell reconstitution after alpha-beta-depleted transplantation in children. Researchers prepared the TCRbeta library using unique molecular identifiers, the study reports. TCRdb re-analysed the PCR reads in MiXCR, keeping a single row per CDR3 protein. Of roughly 74,000 distinct CDR3 sequences listed, less than 20% are singletons. The sequencing here drew on PBMCs, mostly from graft donor cells, taken 360 days after TCRalphabeta/CD19-depleted stem cell transplant. The receptors shown here come from a male patient aged 2 to 10 who had a stem cell transplant for acute lymphoblastic leukemia, so the T cells may come from the graft donor.

The chain joins TRBV4-1 to TRBJ2-4; D is unresolved. V lost 4 bases, J lost 10 bases, and 14 bases lay in between. CDR3 length equals 13 residues. Germline CDR1 MGHRA, CDR2 YSYEKL. The CDR3 spells CASSRGTEDIQYF. CDR3 coding DNA: TGCGCCAGCAGCCGAGGAACTGAGGATATTCAGTACTTC.

This clonotype was found many times. V and J are TRBV3-1 and TRBJ2-5, with 9 bases that match TRBD2. The CDR3 is 15 residues long. CDR1 is LGHDT, CDR2 YNNKEL, per germline (reference sequence). V dropped 2 bases and J dropped 10; count of bases not matched to a gene: 11. The CDR3 sequence is CASSQRLAGLSSQYF. The CDR3 coding sequence is TGTGCCAGCAGCCAACGGCTAGCGGGGCTCTCGAGCCAGTACTTC.

The chain recombines TRBV7-9 with TRBJ2-7; possibly TRBD1 or TRBD2 for D (5 bases each). V lost 0 bases and J lost 3, with 12 bases in between. CDR3 length: 15 amino acids. Looked up from germline, CDR1 is SEHNR and CDR2 is FQNEAQ (reference sequence). The CDR3 DNA sequence: TGTGCCAGCAGCTTAGCGGGTGGGGGTTTCTACGAGCAGTACTTC. Amino acid sequence: CASSLAGGGFYEQYF. The full variable domain, its missing parts supplied by reference TRBV7-9 and TRBJ2-7, is DTGVSQNPRHKITKRGQNVTFRCDPISEHNRLYWYRQTLGQGPEFLTYFQNEAQLEKSRLLSDRFSAERPKGSFSTLEIQRTEQGDSAMYLCASSLAGGGFYEQYFGPGTRLTVT.

This clonotype has a handful of counts. The chain couples TRBV12-3 or TRBV12-4 to TRBJ1-3, with no clear D. The germline V and J ends were trimmed by 5 bases and 2 bases, with 4 bases remaining between them. This CDR3 region has 12 residues. DNA for the CDR3: TGTGCCAGCAGTGTGGCTGGAAACACCATATATTTT. This sequence encodes CASSVAGNTIYF.

This clonotype showed up just a few times. V is TRBV7-2 and J is TRBJ2-7; 10 nucleotides agree with TRBD2. V shed 4 bases, J shed 2 bases, and the junction held 5 bases outside the gene matches. From germline, CDR1 is SGHTA and CDR2 FQGNSA. The CDR3 has 15 amino acids. In DNA, the CDR3 is TGTGCCAGCAGCTCAGTAGCGGGAGGAACCTACGAGCAGTACTTC. Amino acid sequence: CASSSVAGGTYEQYF.

J is TRBJ2-1 and V is TRBV24-1, with D possibly called TRBD1 or TRBD2 (5 bases each). This CDR3 spans 12 amino acids. The V end was cut by 0 bases, the J end by 12 bases, with 8 bases between. CDR1 is KGHDR, CDR2 SFDVKD, per germline. Here the CDR3 reads CATSDLRGGQFF. Here the CDR3 DNA reads TGTGCCACCAGTGATTTGCGGGGCGGGCAGTTCTTC.

Sample share makes this clonotype medium-sized. The rearrangement links TRBV7-9 to TRBJ1-1; D is undetermined. The V gene lost 3 bases and the J gene lost 1 base, with 6 bases spanning the gap. Germline CDR1 is SEHNR and CDR2 is FQNEAQ (reference sequence). The CDR3 is made up of 13 amino acids. The CDR3 sequence is CASSFGKNTEAFF. CDR3 in DNA: TGTGCCAGCAGCTTCGGTAAGAACACTGAAGCTTTCTTT.

The CDR3, as DNA: TGTGTGTTATCTCGGACTAGCGGGAGCTCCTACAATGAGCAGTTCTTC. Its translation is CVLSRTSGSSYNEQFF. The chain uses TRBV7-9 and TRBJ2-1; TRBD2 agrees at 13 bases. Per germline, CDR1 SEHNR and CDR2 FQNEAQ (reference sequence). This CDR3 has 16 residues.

The V and J genes are TRBV12-3 or TRBV12-4 and TRBJ2-7; D not certain. CDR3 size: 13 residues. V gave up 4 bases and J gave up 2 bases, with 9 bases separating them. The CDR3 protein is CASSYVPPYEQYF. The CDR3 DNA follows: TGTGCCAGCAGTTACGTCCCCCCCTACGAGCAGTACTTC.

This clonotype was counted only a few times. The genes are TRBV12-3 or TRBV12-4 and TRBJ1-2, with D perhaps TRBD1 (5 bases). CDR3 length equals 13 residues. V was shortened by 7 bases and J by 3 bases, with 12 bases between the two germline ends. CDR3 sequence: CASNERGYYGYTF. The CDR3 DNA is TGTGCCAGCAACGAGAGGGGATACTATGGCTACACCTTC.

This rearrangement joins TRBV20-1 to TRBJ2-5, with 7 bases lining up with TRBD1. The CDR3 runs 13 residues. With V trimmed by 6 bases and J by 6 bases, 10 bases remained unmatched. The germline V gene has CDR1 DFQATT and CDR2 SNEGSKA (reference sequence). This chain's CDR3 is CSAPAGGVKTQYF. The DNA for the CDR3 is TGCAGTGCCCCAGCAGGGGGAGTGAAGACCCAGTACTTC.

This clonotype was detected a few times. The J gene is TRBJ1-1, the V gene TRBV5-1, with TRBD1 identical over 8 bases. After removal of 3 bases from V and 4 bases from J, the junction contained 5 bases not matched to a gene. In germline, CDR1 is SGHRS, CDR2 YFSETQ. CDR3 length: 14 residues. CDR3 residues: CASSSDRVSTEAFF. The CDR3, as DNA: TGCGCCAGCAGCTCGGACAGGGTGAGCACTGAAGCTTTCTTT. The full variable domain, its missing parts supplied by reference TRBV5-1 and TRBJ1-1, is KAGVTQTPRYLIKTRGQQVTLSCSPISGHRSVSWYQQTPGQGLQFLFEYFSETQRNKGNFPGRFSGRQFSNSRSEMNVSTLELGDSALYLCASSSDRVSTEAFFGQGTRLTVV.

This clonotype was picked up a small number of times. J is TRBJ2-1 and V is TRBV6-5; 9 bases align to TRBD1. Germline loops: CDR1 MNHEY, CDR2 SVGAGI. J lost 9 bases, V lost 1 base, and 10 bases had no gene match. This CDR3 has 16 amino acids. CDR3 bases: TGTGCCAGCAGTTACTTAACCGGGACAGGGATTAGTGAGCAGTTCTTC. Translated, it gives CASSYLTGTGISEQFF.

This chain joins TRBV13 and TRBJ1-3; 8 bases align to TRBD1. The CDR3 runs 16 residues. Germline CDR1 is PRHDT and CDR2 is FYEKMQ (reference sequence). The J segment lost 0 bases and the V segment lost 5 bases, leaving 6 bases of the junction unmatched. CDR3 nucleotides: TGTGCCAGCAGCATCCGGGACAGGCGCTCTGGAAACACCATATATTTT. The encoded protein is CASSIRDRRSGNTIYF.

This clonotype has more than one count but fewer than ten. The chain is built from TRBV24-1 and TRBJ2-1, with 8 bases aligning to TRBD1. This CDR3 spans 13 amino acids. V was pared by 5 bases and J by 8 bases, with 4 bases of the junction left unmatched. Per the germline V gene, CDR1 is KGHDR and CDR2 is SFDVKD. The CDR3 loop reads CATSGDRLYEQFF. CDR3 bases: TGTGCCACCAGTGGGGACAGGCTTTATGAGCAGTTCTTC.

This clonotype was detected only a few times. The chain employs TRBV13 and TRBJ2-3, with 10 nucleotides matching TRBD2. Germline V gene data show CDR1 as PRHDT and CDR2 as FYEKMQ (reference sequence). The CDR3 is made up of 15 amino acids. Trimming took 3 bases from V and 6 from J; bases not matched to a gene: 6. This CDR3 is CASSFLAGVGDTQYF. In DNA form, the CDR3 reads TGTGCCAGCAGCTTTCTAGCGGGAGTTGGTGATACGCAGTATTTT.

This clonotype was recorded a few times. The rearrangement links TRBV7-9 to TRBJ2-1; TRBD2 agrees at 8 bases. CDR3 size: 14 residues. The V and J ends lost 4 bases and 7 bases, in that order; junction bases with no gene match: 6. Germline V gene lookup returns CDR1 SEHNR and CDR2 FQNEAQ (reference sequence). DNA for the CDR3: TGTGCCAGCAGCTCTTGGACTAGCCGTAATGAGCAGTTCTTC. Amino acid sequence: CASSSWTSRNEQFF.

This clonotype was found many times. The V call is TRBV2, the J call TRBJ2-5; D uncertain. Per germline, CDR1 SNHLY and CDR2 FYNNEI. With 7 bases removed from V and 4 bases from J, the gap between germline ends came to 7 bases. The CDR3 sequence is 11 residues long. The CDR3 bases are TGTGCCAGCATGTTAGCAGAGACCCAGTACTTC. The encoded protein is CASMLAETQYF.

This clonotype was counted only a few times. In nucleotides, the CDR3 is TGCGCCAGCAGCTTGGAGGGTCAACTTCAGTTCTTC. This translates into CASSLEGQLQFF. The J gene is TRBJ2-1, the V gene TRBV5-1; D is unclear. The ends were cut back, 0 bases at V and 13 bases at J, with 11 bases in the middle. Looked up from germline, CDR1 is SGHRS and CDR2 is YFSETQ. This CDR3 is built from 12 residues.

CDR3 residues: CASSSRRGRLGGNTGELFF. The CDR3 DNA follows: TGTGCCAGCAGTTCTCGCAGGGGGCGGCTAGGTGGGAACACCGGGGAGCTGTTTTTT. This chain links TRBV27 with TRBJ2-2, with 8 positions matching TRBD1. The CDR3 contains 19 residues. Germline V gives CDR1 MNHEY, CDR2 SMNVEV (reference sequence). Trimming cost V 4 bases and J 1 base; bases outside gene matches: 14.

This clonotype showed up just a few times. The chain uses TRBV6-5 and TRBJ1-6; no clear D. The CDR3 covers 16 residues. V lost 0 bases and J 8 bases, leaving 14 bases between the germline ends. Germline lookup yields CDR1 MNHEY and CDR2 SVGAGI. The DNA for the CDR3 is TGTGCCAGCAGTTACTCGATGGGCCATTACTATTCACCCCTCCACTTT. It encodes CASSYSMGHYYSPLHF.

This clonotype showed up many times. The CDR3 here is CASSLVTYQETQYF. In DNA form, the CDR3 reads TGTGCCAGCAGCTTAGTTACGTACCAAGAGACCCAGTACTTC. The chain is built from TRBV7-6 and TRBJ2-5; D gene unclear. Trimming pared 1 base from V and 0 bases from J, leaving 6 bases between. The CDR3 length is 14 residues. CDR1 and CDR2 from the germline V gene are SGHVS and FNYEAQ.

In its sample, this clonotype was seen a few times. The rearrangement joins TRBV4-2 to TRBJ2-7, with 10 bases lining up with TRBD2. Trimming at V came to 3 bases and at J to 0 bases, leaving 8 bases not matched to a gene. This CDR3 has 17 residues. Germline V gives CDR1 LGHNA, CDR2 YNFKEQ. This chain's CDR3 is CASSQDPGLAVSYEQYF. The CDR3, as DNA: TGTGCCAGCAGCCAGGACCCCGGACTAGCGGTCTCCTACGAGCAGTACTTC.

The rearrangement links TRBV7-7 to TRBJ2-7, with a weak D call TRBD1 (5 bases). CDR3 size: 13 residues. Per the germline V gene, CDR1 is SSHAT and CDR2 is FNYEAQ (reference sequence). V was cut by 3 bases and J by 3 bases, with 9 bases left in between. The CDR3 DNA is TGTGCCAGCAGCTTGGGGCTGGGCTACGAGCAGTACTTC. Amino acids: CASSLGLGYEQYF.

This clonotype was detected only a few times. V gene TRBV7-8 combines with J gene TRBJ2-2, with 7 nucleotides matching TRBD1. V was clipped by 5 bases and J by 3 bases; unmatched bases: 12. The CDR3 is 17 amino acids. Germline CDR1 is SGHVS and CDR2 is FQNEAQ. CDR3 region: CASSPLHRDSYTGELFF. CDR3 DNA: TGTGCCAGCAGCCCCCTCCACCGGGACAGTTACACCGGGGAGCTGTTTTTT. Supplemented by reference TRBV7-8 and TRBJ2-2, the full variable domain reads GAGVSQSPRYKVAKRGQDVALRCDPISGHVSLFWYQQALGQGPEFLTYFQNEAQLDKSGLPSDRFFAERPEGSVSTLKIQRTQQEDSAVYLCASSPLHRDSYTGELFFGEGSRLTVL.

The chain recombines TRBV14 with TRBJ2-3; D gene unclear. The ends were cut back, 7 bases at V and 2 bases at J, with 10 bases in the middle. This CDR3 contains 13 residues. Germline V gives CDR1 SGHDN, CDR2 FVKESK. The CDR3: CASTWRPTDTQYF. The CDR3 nucleotides are TGTGCCAGCACTTGGCGTCCCACAGATACGCAGTATTTT.